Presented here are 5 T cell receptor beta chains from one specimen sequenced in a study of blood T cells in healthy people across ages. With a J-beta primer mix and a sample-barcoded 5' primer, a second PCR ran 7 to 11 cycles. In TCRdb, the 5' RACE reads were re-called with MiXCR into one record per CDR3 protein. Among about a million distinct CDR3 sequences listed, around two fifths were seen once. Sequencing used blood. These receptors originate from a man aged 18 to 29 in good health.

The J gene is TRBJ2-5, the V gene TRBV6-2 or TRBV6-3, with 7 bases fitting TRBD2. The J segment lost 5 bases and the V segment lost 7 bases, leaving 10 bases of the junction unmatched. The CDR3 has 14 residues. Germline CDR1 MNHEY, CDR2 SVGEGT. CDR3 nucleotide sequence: TGTGCCAGCACAATCGGGGGGACCCGGGAGACCCAGTACTTC. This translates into CASTIGGTRETQYF.

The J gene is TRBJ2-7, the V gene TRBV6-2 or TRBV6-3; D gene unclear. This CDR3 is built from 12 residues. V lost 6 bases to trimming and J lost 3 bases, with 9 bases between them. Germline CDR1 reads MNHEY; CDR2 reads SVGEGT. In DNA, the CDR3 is TGTGCCAGCAGGGGGATGCACTACGAGCAGTACTTC. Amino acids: CASRGMHYEQYF.

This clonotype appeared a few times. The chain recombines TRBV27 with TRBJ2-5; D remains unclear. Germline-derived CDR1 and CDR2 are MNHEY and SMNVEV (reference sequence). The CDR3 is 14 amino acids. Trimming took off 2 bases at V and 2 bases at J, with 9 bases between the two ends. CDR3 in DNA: TGTGCCAGCAGTTTAGGGGTGACTCAAGAGACCCAGTACTTC. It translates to CASSLGVTQETQYF.

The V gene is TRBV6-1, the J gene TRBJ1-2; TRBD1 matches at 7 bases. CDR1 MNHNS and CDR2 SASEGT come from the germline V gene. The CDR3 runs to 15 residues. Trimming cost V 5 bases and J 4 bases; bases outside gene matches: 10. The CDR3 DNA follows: TGTGCCAGCAGTACTGAGCTGACAGGGCCCTATGGCTACACCTTC. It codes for CASSTELTGPYGYTF.

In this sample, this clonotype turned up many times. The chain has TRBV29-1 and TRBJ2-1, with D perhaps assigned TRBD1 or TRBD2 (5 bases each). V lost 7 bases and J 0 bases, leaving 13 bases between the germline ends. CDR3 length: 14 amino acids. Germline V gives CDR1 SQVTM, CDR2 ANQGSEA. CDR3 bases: TGCAGCGGAGGGGCTGCCAGCTCCTACAATGAGCAGTTCTTC. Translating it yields CSGGAASSYNEQFF.